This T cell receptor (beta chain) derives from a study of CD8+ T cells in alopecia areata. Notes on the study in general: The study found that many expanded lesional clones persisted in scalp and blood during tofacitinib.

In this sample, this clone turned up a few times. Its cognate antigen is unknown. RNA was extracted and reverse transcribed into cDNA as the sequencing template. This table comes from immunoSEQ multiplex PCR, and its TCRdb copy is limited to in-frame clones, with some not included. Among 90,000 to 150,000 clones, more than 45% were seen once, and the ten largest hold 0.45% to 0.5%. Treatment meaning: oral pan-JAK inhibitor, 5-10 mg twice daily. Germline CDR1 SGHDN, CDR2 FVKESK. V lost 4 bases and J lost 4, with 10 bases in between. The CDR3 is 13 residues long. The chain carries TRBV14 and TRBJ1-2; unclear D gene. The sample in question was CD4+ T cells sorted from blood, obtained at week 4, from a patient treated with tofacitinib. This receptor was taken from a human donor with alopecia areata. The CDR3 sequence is CASSPGISYGYTF. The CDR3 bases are TGTGCCAGCAGCCCCGGGATCAGCTATGGCTACACCTTC.